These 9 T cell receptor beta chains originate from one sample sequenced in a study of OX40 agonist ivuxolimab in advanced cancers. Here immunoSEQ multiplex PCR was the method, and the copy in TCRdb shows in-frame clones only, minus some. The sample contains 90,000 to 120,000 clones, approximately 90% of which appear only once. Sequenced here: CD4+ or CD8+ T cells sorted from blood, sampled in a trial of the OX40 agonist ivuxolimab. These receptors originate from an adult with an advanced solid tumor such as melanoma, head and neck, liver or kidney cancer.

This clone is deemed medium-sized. CDR3 coding DNA: TGTGCCAGCAGTCCGGCGACTAGCGGGTACTCCTACGAGCAGTACTTC. As protein: CASSPATSGYSYEQYF. V and J are TRBV7-9 and TRBJ2-7; TRBD2 aligns across 10 bases. Germline V gene data show CDR1 as SEHNR and CDR2 as FQNEAQ (reference sequence). The CDR3 length is 16 residues. V was pared by 6 bases and J by 0 bases, with 8 bases of the junction left unmatched.

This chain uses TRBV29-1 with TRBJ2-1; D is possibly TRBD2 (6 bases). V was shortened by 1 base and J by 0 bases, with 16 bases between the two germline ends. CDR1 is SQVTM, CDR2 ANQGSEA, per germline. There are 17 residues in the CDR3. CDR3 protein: CSVEGLAITSSYNEQFF. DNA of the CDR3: TGCAGCGTTGAAGGGCTAGCGATCACCAGCTCCTACAATGAGCAGTTCTTC.

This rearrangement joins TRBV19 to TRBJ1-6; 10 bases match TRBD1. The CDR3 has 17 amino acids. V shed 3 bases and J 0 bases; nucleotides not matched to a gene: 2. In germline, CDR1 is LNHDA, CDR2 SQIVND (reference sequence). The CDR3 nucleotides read TGTGCCAGTAGTATGGGACAGGGGAGCTCCTATAATTCACCCCTCCACTTT. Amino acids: CASSMGQGSSYNSPLHF.

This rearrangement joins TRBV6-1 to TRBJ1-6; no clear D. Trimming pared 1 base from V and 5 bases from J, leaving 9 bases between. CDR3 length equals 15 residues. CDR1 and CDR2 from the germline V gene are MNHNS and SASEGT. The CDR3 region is CASSEVASNNSPLHF. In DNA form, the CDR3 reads TGTGCCAGCAGTGAAGTGGCCAGTAATAATTCACCCCTCCACTTT.

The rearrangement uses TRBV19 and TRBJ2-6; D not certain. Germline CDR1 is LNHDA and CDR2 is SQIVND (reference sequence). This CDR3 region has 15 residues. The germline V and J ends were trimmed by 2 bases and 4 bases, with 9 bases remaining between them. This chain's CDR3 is CASSILTLGANVLTF. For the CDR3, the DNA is TGTGCCAGTAGTATATTGACACTCGGGGCCAACGTCCTGACTTTC.

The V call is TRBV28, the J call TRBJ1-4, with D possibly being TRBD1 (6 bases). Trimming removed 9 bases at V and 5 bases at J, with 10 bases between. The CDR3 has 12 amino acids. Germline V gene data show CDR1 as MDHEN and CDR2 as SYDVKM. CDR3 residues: CASGQRNEKLFF. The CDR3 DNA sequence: TGTGCCAGTGGACAGAGAAATGAAAAACTGTTTTTT.

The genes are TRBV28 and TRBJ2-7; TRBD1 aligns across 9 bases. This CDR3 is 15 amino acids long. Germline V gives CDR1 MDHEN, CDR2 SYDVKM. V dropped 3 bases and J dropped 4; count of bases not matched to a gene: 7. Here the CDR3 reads CASSLGTGLTYEQYF. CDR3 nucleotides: TGTGCCAGCAGTTTGGGGACAGGGTTGACTTACGAGCAGTACTTC. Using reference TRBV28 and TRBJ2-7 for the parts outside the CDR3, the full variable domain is DVKVTQSSRYLVKRTGEKVFLECVQDMDHENMFWYRQDPGLGLRLIYFSYDVKMKEKGDIPEGYSVSREKKERFSLILESASTNQTSMYLCASSLGTGLTYEQYFGPGTRLTVT.

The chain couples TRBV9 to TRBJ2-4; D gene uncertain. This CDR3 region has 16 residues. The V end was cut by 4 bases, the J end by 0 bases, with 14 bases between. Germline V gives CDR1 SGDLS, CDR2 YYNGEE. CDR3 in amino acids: CASSPGGLKAKNIQYF. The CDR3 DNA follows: TGTGCCAGCAGCCCTGGTGGCTTGAAAGCCAAAAACATTCAGTACTTC.

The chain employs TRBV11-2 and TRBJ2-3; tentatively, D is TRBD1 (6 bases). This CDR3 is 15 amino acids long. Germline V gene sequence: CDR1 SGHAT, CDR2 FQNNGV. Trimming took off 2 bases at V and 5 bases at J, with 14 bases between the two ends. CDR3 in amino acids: CASSLPGARRDTQYF. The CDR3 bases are TGTGCCAGCAGCTTACCAGGGGCACGCAGAGATACGCAGTATTTT.